This T cell receptor (beta chain) was documented in a study of blood T cell repertoires in COVID-19. On the study more broadly: The United States, Italy and Spain supplied acute and convalescent COVID-19 samples. Sources were T cells, B-cell-depleted T cells, or PBMCs; the material itself was cDNA or gDNA.

This clone occurred once. CDR3 length: 14 residues. The germline V and J ends were trimmed by 5 bases and 3 bases, with 10 bases remaining between them. In germline, CDR1 is MDHEN, CDR2 SYDVKM. Per the original data handling: Reference gene primers were amplified, and this amplification served to estimate nucleated cell counts. Libraries were prepared by immunoSEQ multiplex PCR; TCRdb keeps only in-frame clonotypes and omits some of them. D and trimming come from the DNA, and the V and J calls and clone size come from that table. This sample carries roughly 120,000 clones, around 85% of them seen once, and the ten largest clones take 3% to 5%.

The sample consisted of peripheral blood. The sequence was collected from a man in his sixties with acute or convalescent COVID-19. The chain recombines TRBV28 with TRBJ1-4; D is uncertain. CDR3 DNA sequence: TGTGCCAGCAGTAACGGGGTTGCTAATGAAAAACTGTTTTTT. Residues: CASSNGVANEKLFF. The full variable domain, its missing parts supplied by reference TRBV28 and TRBJ1-4, is DVKVTQSSRYLVKRTGEKVFLECVQDMDHENMFWYRQDPGLGLRLIYFSYDVKMKEKGDIPEGYSVSREKKERFSLILESASTNQTSMYLCASSNGVANEKLFFGSGTQLSVL.